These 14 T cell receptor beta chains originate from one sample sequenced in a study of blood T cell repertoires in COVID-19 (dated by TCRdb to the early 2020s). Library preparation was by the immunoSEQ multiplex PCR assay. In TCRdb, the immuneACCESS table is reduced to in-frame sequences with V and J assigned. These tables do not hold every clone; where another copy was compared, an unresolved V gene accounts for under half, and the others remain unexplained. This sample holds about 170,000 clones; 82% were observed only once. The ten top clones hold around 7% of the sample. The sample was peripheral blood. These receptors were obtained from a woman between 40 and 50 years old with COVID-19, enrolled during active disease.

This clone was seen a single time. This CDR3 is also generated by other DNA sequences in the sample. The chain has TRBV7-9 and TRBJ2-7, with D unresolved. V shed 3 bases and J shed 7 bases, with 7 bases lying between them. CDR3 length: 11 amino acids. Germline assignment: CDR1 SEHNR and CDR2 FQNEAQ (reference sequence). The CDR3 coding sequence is TGTGCCAGCAGCTTGACCGGGGAGCAGTACTTC. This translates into CASSLTGEQYF. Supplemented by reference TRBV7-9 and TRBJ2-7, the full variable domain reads DTGVSQNPRHKITKRGQNVTFRCDPISEHNRLYWYRQTLGQGPEFLTYFQNEAQLEKSRLLSDRFSAERPKGSFSTLEIQRTEQGDSAMYLCASSLTGEQYFGPGTRLTVT.

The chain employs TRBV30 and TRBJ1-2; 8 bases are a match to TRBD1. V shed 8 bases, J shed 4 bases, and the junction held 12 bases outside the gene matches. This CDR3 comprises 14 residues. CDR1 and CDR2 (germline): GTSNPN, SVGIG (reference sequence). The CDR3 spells CAAKQGDHSYGYTF. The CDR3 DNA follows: TGTGCCGCAAAACAGGGGGACCATTCCTATGGCTACACCTTC.

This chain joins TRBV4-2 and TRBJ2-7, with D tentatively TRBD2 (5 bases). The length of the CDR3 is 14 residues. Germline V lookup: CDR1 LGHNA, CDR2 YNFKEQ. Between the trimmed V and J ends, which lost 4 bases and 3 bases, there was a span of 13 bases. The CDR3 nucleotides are TGTGCCAGCAGCCCGAGCGGACTCAACTACGAGCAGTACTTC. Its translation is CASSPSGLNYEQYF.

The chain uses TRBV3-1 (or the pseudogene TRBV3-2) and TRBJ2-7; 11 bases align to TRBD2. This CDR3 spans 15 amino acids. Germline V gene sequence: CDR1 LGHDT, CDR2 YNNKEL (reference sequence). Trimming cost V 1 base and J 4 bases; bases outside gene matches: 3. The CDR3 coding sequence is TGTGCCAGCAGCCAAGGACTAGCGGGGCCGTACGAGCAGTACGTC. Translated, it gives CASSQGLAGPYEQYV.

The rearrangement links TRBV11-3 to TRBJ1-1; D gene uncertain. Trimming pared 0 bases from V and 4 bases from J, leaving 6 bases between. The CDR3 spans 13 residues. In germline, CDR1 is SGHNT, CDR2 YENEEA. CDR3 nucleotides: TGTGCCAGCAGCTTAGATGCGGGCACTGAAGCTTTCTTT. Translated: CASSLDAGTEAFF.

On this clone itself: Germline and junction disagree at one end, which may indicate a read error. CDR3 sequence: CASSLGADSYNEQFF. CDR3 sequence (DNA): TGTGCTAGCAGCTTAGGGGCGGACAGTTACAATGAGCAGTTCTTC. The chain joins TRBV7-7 to TRBJ2-1; D is perhaps TRBD1 (6 bases). CDR3 length: 15 amino acids. Germline CDR1 SSHAT, CDR2 FNYEAQ (reference sequence).

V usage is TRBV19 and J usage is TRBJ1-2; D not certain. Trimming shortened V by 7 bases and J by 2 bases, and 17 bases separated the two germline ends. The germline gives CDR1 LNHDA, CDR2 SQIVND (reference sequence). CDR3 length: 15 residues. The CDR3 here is CASMDSRRVNYGYTF. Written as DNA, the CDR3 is TGTGCCAGTATGGACTCTCGAAGGGTCAACTATGGCTACACCTTC. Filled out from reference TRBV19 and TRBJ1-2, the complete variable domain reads DGGITQSPKYLFRKEGQNVTLSCEQNLNHDAMYWYRQDPGQGLRLIYYSQIVNDFQKGDIAEGYSVSREKKESFPLTVTSAQKNPTAFYLCASMDSRRVNYGYTFGSGTRLTVV.

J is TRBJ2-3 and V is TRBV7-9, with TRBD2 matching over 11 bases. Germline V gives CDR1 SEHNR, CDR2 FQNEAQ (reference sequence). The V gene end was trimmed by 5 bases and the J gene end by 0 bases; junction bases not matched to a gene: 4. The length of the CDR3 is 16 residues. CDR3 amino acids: CASSPGLAGSTDTQYF. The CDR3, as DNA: TGTGCCAGCAGCCCAGGACTAGCGGGTAGCACAGATACGCAGTATTTT.

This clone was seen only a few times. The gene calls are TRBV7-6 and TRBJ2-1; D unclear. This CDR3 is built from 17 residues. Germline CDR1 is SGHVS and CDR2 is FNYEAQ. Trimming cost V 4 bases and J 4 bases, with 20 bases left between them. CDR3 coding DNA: TGTGCCAGCAGCTCCTCTCCTACCCCATACTGGTACAATGAGCAGTTCTTC. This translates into CASSSSPTPYWYNEQFF.

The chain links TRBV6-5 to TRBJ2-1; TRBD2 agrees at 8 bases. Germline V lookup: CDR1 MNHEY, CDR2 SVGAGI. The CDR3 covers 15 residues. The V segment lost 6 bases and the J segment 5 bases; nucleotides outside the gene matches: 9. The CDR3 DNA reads TGTGCCAGCAGAGGACTAGCTTCTAGTCACAATGAGCAGTTCTTC. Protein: CASRGLASSHNEQFF.

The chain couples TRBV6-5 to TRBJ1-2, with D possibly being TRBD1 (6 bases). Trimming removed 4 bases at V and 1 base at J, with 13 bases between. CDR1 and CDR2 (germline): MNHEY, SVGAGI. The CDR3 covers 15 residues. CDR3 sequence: CASSSPGHSNYGYTF. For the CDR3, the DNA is TGTGCCAGCAGTTCCCCGGGACACAGTAACTATGGCTACACCTTC.

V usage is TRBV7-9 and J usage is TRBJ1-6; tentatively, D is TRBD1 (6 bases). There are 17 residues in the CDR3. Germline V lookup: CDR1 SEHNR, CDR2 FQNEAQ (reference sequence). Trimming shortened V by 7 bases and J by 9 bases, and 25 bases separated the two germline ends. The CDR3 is CASTPEKGVGIVSPLHF. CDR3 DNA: TGTGCCAGCACTCCAGAAAAGGGGGTGGGGATTGTTTCACCCCTCCACTTT. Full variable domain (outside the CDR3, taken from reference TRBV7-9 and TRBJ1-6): DTGVSQNPRHKITKRGQNVTFRCDPISEHNRLYWYRQTLGQGPEFLTYFQNEAQLEKSRLLSDRFSAERPKGSFSTLEIQRTEQGDSAMYLCASTPEKGVGIVSPLHFGNGTRLTVT.

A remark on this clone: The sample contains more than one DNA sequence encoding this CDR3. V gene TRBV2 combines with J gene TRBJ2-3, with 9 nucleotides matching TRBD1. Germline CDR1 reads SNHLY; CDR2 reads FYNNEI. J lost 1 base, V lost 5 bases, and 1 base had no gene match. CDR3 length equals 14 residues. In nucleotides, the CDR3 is TGTGCCAGCAGTCGGACAGGGGGCACAGATACGCAGTATTTT. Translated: CASSRTGGTDTQYF.

The chain's CDR3 is CASRRQGADSPLHF. CDR3 nucleotide sequence: TGTGCCAGTAGGCGACAGGGGGCGGATTCACCCCTCCACTTT. The chain joins TRBV19 to TRBJ1-6; TRBD1 aligns across 10 bases. The CDR3 contains 14 residues. The germline V gene encodes CDR1 LNHDA and CDR2 SQIVND (reference sequence). V was pared by 6 bases and J by 8 bases, with 4 bases of the junction left unmatched.